These 21 T cell receptor beta chains share one sample of origin, sequenced in a study of cytomegalovirus exposure and HLA in healthy donors. The PCR was carried out with 60 Vbeta primers and 13 Jbeta primers. Clones were sequenced by immunoSEQ multiplex PCR, and TCRdb holds only the in-frame ones, with some missing. The repertoire holds 130,000 or so clones, with about 8.5% as singletons. The specimen sequenced was PBMCs. All receptors come from a man aged 40-49 years in good health and CMV-seronegative.

A few counts support this clone. The chain links TRBV5-1 to TRBJ2-7; 7 bases match TRBD1. Germline CDR1 reads SGHRS; CDR2 reads YFSETQ. The CDR3 has 14 residues. V lost 6 bases and J lost 5; bases outside the gene matches: 11. The CDR3 is CASTSRGYRDEQYF. For the CDR3, the DNA is TGCGCCAGCACGTCCAGGGGGTATCGGGACGAGCAGTACTTC.

This clone was recorded many times. The chain recombines TRBV5-6 with TRBJ1-5; unclear D gene. There are 13 residues in the CDR3. V was shortened by 1 base and J by 3 bases, with 5 bases between the two germline ends. CDR1 is SGHDT, CDR2 YYEEEE, per germline. CDR3 bases: TGTGCCAGCAGCTTGTGGCTCAATCAGCCCCAGCATTTT. Translated: CASSLWLNQPQHF. The complete variable domain, with remaining parts taken from reference TRBV5-6 and TRBJ1-5, reads DAGVTQSPTHLIKTRGQQVTLRCSPKSGHDTVSWYQQALGQGPQFIFQYYEEEERQRGNFPDRFSGHQFPNYSSELNVNALLLGDSALYLCASSLWLNQPQHFGDGTRLSIL.

V gene TRBV4-1 combines with J gene TRBJ2-7; D ambiguous. The germline V gene encodes CDR1 MGHRA and CDR2 YSYEKL. This CDR3 region has 14 residues. V was cut by 3 bases and J by 3 bases, with 12 bases left in between. The CDR3 protein is CASSQTRWNYEQYF. CDR3 bases: TGCGCCAGCAGCCAGACTCGGTGGAACTACGAGCAGTACTTC.

This chain connects TRBV2 to TRBJ1-5; a possible D gene is TRBD1 (6 bases). V lost 1 base and J lost 6, with 13 bases in between. In germline, CDR1 is SNHLY, CDR2 FYNNEI. There are 15 residues in the CDR3. The CDR3 DNA is TGTGCCAGCAGTGAAGTGCGGGGGCGCGGTCAGCCCCAGCATTTT. Translating it yields CASSEVRGRGQPQHF.

This clone was picked up a small number of times. The gene calls are TRBV27 and TRBJ2-7; 9 positions agree with TRBD1. Germline V gene data show CDR1 as MNHEY and CDR2 as SMNVEV (reference sequence). Unmatched junction bases numbered 5, after V lost 5 bases and J lost 0 bases. This CDR3 has 15 amino acids. In DNA, the CDR3 is TGTGCCAGCAGTCCAGGGACAGGGTTCTCCTACGAGCAGTACTTC. This sequence encodes CASSPGTGFSYEQYF.

Only a few counts were recorded for this clone. The gene calls are TRBV10-3 and TRBJ2-7, with 11 nucleotides matching TRBD1. With 3 bases clipped from V and 5 bases from J, the junction kept 6 bases outside the gene matches. The CDR3 sequence is 15 residues long. CDR1 is ENHRY and CDR2 is SYGVKD in the germline V gene. Here the CDR3 reads CAISEMDRGRDEQYF. In nucleotides, the CDR3 is TGTGCCATCAGTGAAATGGACAGGGGGCGGGACGAGCAGTACTTC.

J is TRBJ1-1 and V is TRBV5-6; 7 positions agree with TRBD1. Germline-derived CDR1 and CDR2 are SGHDT and YYEEEE. Trimming took 2 bases from V and 0 from J; bases not matched to a gene: 4. CDR3 length equals 15 residues. This CDR3 reads CASSFPGTVNTEAFF. DNA of the CDR3: TGTGCCAGCAGCTTTCCCGGGACAGTGAACACTGAAGCTTTCTTT.

With respect to this clone: Distinct nucleotide sequences in the sample also encode this CDR3. The chain is built from TRBV29-1 and TRBJ1-2, with 11 bases identical to TRBD1. CDR1 and CDR2 (germline): SQVTM, ANQGSEA. Trimming took 6 bases from V and 3 from J; bases not matched to a gene: 9. This CDR3 has 15 residues. CDR3 amino acids: CSVAGTGGEDYGYTF. The CDR3 DNA reads as TGCAGCGTCGCCGGGACAGGGGGAGAGGACTATGGCTACACCTTC.

A few counts support this clone. The rearrangement links TRBV10-2 to TRBJ2-5, with 12 nucleotides matching TRBD1. Germline V gene sequence: CDR1 WSHSY, CDR2 SAAADI. This CDR3 comprises 15 residues. The V and J ends lost 4 bases and 5 bases, in that order; junction bases with no gene match: 5. CDR3 protein: CASSGWDRGRETQYF. In nucleotides, the CDR3 is TGCGCCAGCAGTGGTTGGGACAGGGGGCGGGAGACCCAGTACTTC.

This chain's CDR3 is CASSHSQGFTEAFF. The CDR3 DNA follows: TGCGCCAGCAGCCACTCTCAGGGGTTCACTGAAGCTTTCTTT. The chain links TRBV5-1 to TRBJ1-1; D is possibly TRBD1 (6 bases). The germline V gene encodes CDR1 SGHRS and CDR2 YFSETQ. This CDR3 region has 14 residues. V was trimmed by 4 bases and J by 4 bases, leaving 14 bases between them.

This chain uses TRBV19 with TRBJ1-2; 8 bases fit TRBD1. V was clipped by 9 bases and J by 4 bases; unmatched bases: 13. From germline, CDR1 is LNHDA and CDR2 SQIVND (reference sequence). The CDR3 contains 15 residues. The CDR3 protein is CASVPVDRVGYGYTF. The CDR3 DNA is TGTGCCAGCGTTCCGGTGGACAGGGTGGGCTATGGCTACACCTTC.

This clone occurred a few times. The chain uses TRBV5-1 and TRBJ1-1; TRBD1 might be the D (5 bases). Germline-derived CDR1 and CDR2 are SGHRS and YFSETQ. The length of the CDR3 is 15 residues. V was cut by 4 bases and J by 1 base, with 14 bases left in between. CDR3 in DNA: TGCGCCAGCAGCCCTTTCCGCGGGGCGAACACTGAAGCTTTCTTT. Amino acids: CASSPFRGANTEAFF.

The chain links TRBV19 to TRBJ1-2; 12 bases map to TRBD1. The V segment lost 8 bases and the J segment 4 bases; nucleotides outside the gene matches: 8. Germline CDR1 LNHDA, CDR2 SQIVND (reference sequence). This CDR3 region has 15 residues. CDR3 DNA sequence: TGTGCCAGTGTCCCGGGACAGGGGGCGGGCTATGGCTACACCTTC. It is translated as CASVPGQGAGYGYTF.

This chain links TRBV5-6 with TRBJ1-1, with a weak D call TRBD1 (5 bases). The CDR3 runs to 14 residues. Trimming took 4 bases from V and 7 from J, leaving 17 bases between them. Germline V gives CDR1 SGHDT, CDR2 YYEEEE. The CDR3 sequence: CASSIPGRGDEAFF. The DNA of the CDR3 is TGTGCCAGCAGCATCCCAGGACGGGGGGATGAAGCTTTCTTT.

Worth noting for this clone: Other DNA sequences in this specimen translate into the identical CDR3. The V and J genes are TRBV6-1 and TRBJ1-4; a weak D match, TRBD1 (6 bases). The CDR3 length is 15 residues. V lost 3 bases to trimming and J lost 7 bases, with 15 bases between them. Germline CDR1 and CDR2: MNHNS and SASEGT. The CDR3 DNA sequence: TGTGCCAGCAGTGAGGCGCTTCTAGGGGGTGAAAAACTGTTTTTT. Translated: CASSEALLGGEKLFF.

This sequence joins TRBV6-1 and TRBJ2-3, with 8 bases matching TRBD2. V dropped 0 bases and J dropped 8; count of bases not matched to a gene: 16. The germline CDR1 and CDR2 sequences are MNHNS and SASEGT. This CDR3 region has 18 residues. CDR3 coding DNA: TGTGCCAGCAGTGAAGCAAGTGCCAGCGGGGGAGTTTGGGGTACGCAGTATTTT. This sequence encodes CASSEASASGGVWGTQYF.

The sample holds a few counts of this clone. J is TRBJ2-1 and V is TRBV23-1; 9 bases map to TRBD1. TRBV23-1 is placed among ORFs of uncertain function. The CDR3 extends over 15 amino acids. The V and J ends lost 0 bases and 8 bases, in that order; junction bases with no gene match: 5. In nucleotides, the CDR3 is TGCGCCAGCAGTCAATCGACAGGGGGATGCGATGAGCAGTTCTTC. This translates into CASSQSTGGCDEQFF.

This chain uses TRBV21-1 with TRBJ2-4; no DNA check was done on the table's D call, TRBD1. TRBV21-1 is described as a pseudogene. The CDR3 totals 19 residues. The CDR3 DNA reads as TGTGCCAGCAGCAAATGGGACAGGGTAAGGATGAAAGCCAAAAACATTCAGTACTTC. Translating it yields CASSKWDRVRMKAKNIQYF.

In this sample, this clone turned up a few times. The chain joins TRBV5-1 to TRBJ2-7, with 7 bases identical to TRBD2. CDR1 and CDR2 from the germline V gene are SGHRS and YFSETQ. The length of the CDR3 is 15 residues. Losses at the gene ends were 7 bases for V and 0 bases for J; bases not matched to a gene: 10. CDR3 coding DNA: TGCGCCAGCTCATGGGGGGGTGGGGACTCCTACGAGCAGTACTTC. It is translated as CASSWGGGDSYEQYF. Complete variable domain (other parts from reference TRBV5-1 and TRBJ2-7): KAGVTQTPRYLIKTRGQQVTLSCSPISGHRSVSWYQQTPGQGLQFLFEYFSETQRNKGNFPGRFSGRQFSNSRSEMNVSTLELGDSALYLCASSWGGGDSYEQYFGPGTRLTVT.

This chain joins TRBV27 and TRBJ1-1; 7 positions agree with TRBD1. V dropped 5 bases and J dropped 6; count of bases not matched to a gene: 9. In germline, CDR1 is MNHEY, CDR2 SMNVEV (reference sequence). The CDR3 spans 14 residues. The CDR3 DNA reads as TGTGCCAGCAGTGGACTTACAGGGGTTTCTGAAGCTTTCTTT. It codes for CASSGLTGVSEAFF.

The chain employs TRBV27 and TRBJ2-7, with 12 bases identical to TRBD1. Germline V gene sequence: CDR1 MNHEY, CDR2 SMNVEV (reference sequence). The ends lost 5 bases at V and 4 bases at J; junction bases unmatched: 9. The CDR3 runs to 16 residues. This chain's CDR3 is CASSPLGTGGAYEQYF. The CDR3 DNA reads TGTGCCAGCAGTCCTTTAGGGACAGGGGGCGCTTACGAGCAGTACTTC.